In its sample, the clone carrying this T cell receptor (beta chain) was seen a few times. Its antigen remains unidentified. Each cDNA molecule carried a unique molecular identifier. Via MiXCR, TCRdb re-called the 5' RACE reads, giving one row per CDR3 protein. The sample includes fewer than 35,000 distinct CDR3 sequences, around 6.6% seen only once; the top ten take less than 3%. This entry is derived from a study of early T cells in non-severe SARS-CoV-2 infection. For the study at large: Chains were unpaired, as sequencing was done on bulk RNA from unsorted whole blood. Study observations and caveats: VDJdb matching skewed toward anti-spike CD8 responses, missing private and CD4 specificities.

The sequenced material came from whole blood. This TCR came from an adult who was a healthcare worker with PCR-confirmed SARS-CoV-2 infection or an uninfected control (not recorded which).

Here the CDR3 DNA reads TGCGCCAGCAGCCCGGACTACCCCTACGAGCAGTACTTC. It specifies CASSPDYPYEQYF. This chain uses TRBV4-1 with TRBJ2-7; D may be TRBD2 (6 bases). The length of the CDR3 is 13 residues. The germline V and J ends were trimmed by 4 bases and 2 bases, with 9 bases remaining between them. Germline loops: CDR1 MGHRA, CDR2 YSYEKL.